This T cell receptor (beta chain) was documented in a study of blood T cell repertoires in COVID-19. Study as a whole: COVID-19 samples from acute and convalescent phases originated in the United States, Italy and Spain. PBMCs, B-cell-depleted T cells, or T cells were the source of the cDNA or gDNA that made up the material.

The CDR3 runs to 13 residues. Deletions cut 1 base from V and 9 bases from J, with 10 bases between. CDR1 and CDR2 from the germline V gene are PRHDT and FYEKMQ (reference sequence). Authors' analysis steps: Cell counts per sample came from amplifying reference gene primers. Clones were sequenced by immunoSEQ multiplex PCR, and TCRdb holds only the in-frame ones, with some missing. V and J calls and clone size are given by that table; D and trimming were obtained from the DNA. The sample includes 100,000 or so clones, more than 85% of them seen just once. The receptor was isolated from a man aged 50 or older with active COVID-19. Sequencing was done on a sample of peripheral blood. This rearrangement joins TRBV13 to TRBJ2-1; a possible D gene is TRBD1 (5 bases). The DNA for the CDR3 is TGTGCCAGCAGCTTAGTCAGGGTCGGTGAGCAGTTCTTC. Residues: CASSLVRVGEQFF.